The 7 T cell receptor beta chains presented below share a single source sample, sequenced in a study of shared clonotypes between healthy human individuals. Naive CD8 cells comprised CD45RO-negative, CCR7-positively selected cells, excluding terminally differentiated effector memory CD45RA+ cells. TCRdb keeps only in-frame clones here, not all; method: immunoSEQ multiplex PCR. Altogether hundreds of thousands of clones are present, almost 95% being singletons, with the ten largest covering under 30%. The sequenced sample consisted of naive CD8+ T cells sorted from blood. Every receptor here comes from a man younger than 45 in good health.

The chain links TRBV11-3 to TRBJ2-3; D might be TRBD2 (6 bases). V lost 8 bases and J lost 8, with 14 bases in between. CDR1 is SGHNT and CDR2 is YENEEA in the germline V gene. The CDR3 is 12 amino acids. The chain's CDR3 is CASAPAGGTQYF. The DNA of the CDR3 is TGTGCCAGCGCCCCCGCCGGGGGTACGCAGTATTTT.

The chain couples TRBV5-1 to TRBJ1-1; 7 bases fit TRBD1. CDR3 size: 13 residues. The V segment lost 4 bases and the J segment 8 bases; nucleotides outside the gene matches: 8. Germline V CDR1 and CDR2: SGHRS, YFSETQ. CDR3 nucleotide sequence: TGCGCCAGCAGCCCCTCGACAGGGATCGAAGCTTTCTTT. It yields the protein CASSPSTGIEAFF. Full variable domain (rest looked up from reference TRBV5-1 and TRBJ1-1): KAGVTQTPRYLIKTRGQQVTLSCSPISGHRSVSWYQQTPGQGLQFLFEYFSETQRNKGNFPGRFSGRQFSNSRSEMNVSTLELGDSALYLCASSPSTGIEAFFGQGTRLTVV.

This chain connects TRBV27 to TRBJ2-3, with D perhaps matching TRBD1 (6 bases). This CDR3 spans 16 amino acids. Trimming stripped 3 bases from V and 2 bases from J, with 15 bases between. The germline CDR1 and CDR2 sequences are MNHEY and SMNVEV (reference sequence). The DNA of the CDR3 is TGTGCCAGCAGTTTTCTCGGGACACCTAACACAGATACGCAGTATTTT. This encodes CASSFLGTPNTDTQYF.

The CDR3 DNA reads TGTGCCAGTAGTATCCCGGGACTAGACAATGAGCAGTTCTTC. This encodes CASSIPGLDNEQFF. This rearrangement joins TRBV19 to TRBJ2-1; 8 bases agree with TRBD2. Germline V gene data show CDR1 as LNHDA and CDR2 as SQIVND (reference sequence). The length of the CDR3 is 14 residues. Trimming at V came to 3 bases and at J to 5 bases, leaving 3 bases not matched to a gene.

The J gene is TRBJ2-2, the V gene TRBV27; D call uncertain. Trimming left V 5 bases short and J 6 bases short, with 16 bases between. The CDR3 contains 15 residues. In germline, CDR1 is MNHEY, CDR2 SMNVEV (reference sequence). DNA of the CDR3: TGTGCCAGCAGTCCTCTCGTAGCCTGGGCCGGGGAGCTGTTTTTT. Translated, it gives CASSPLVAWAGELFF.

The chain carries TRBV6-6 and TRBJ2-7; weak D call: TRBD1 (6 bases). This CDR3 spans 14 amino acids. Trimming pared 8 bases from V and 1 base from J, leaving 15 bases between. Germline V lookup: CDR1 MNHNY, CDR2 SVGAGI (reference sequence). The CDR3 DNA is TGTGCCAGCGGAAACAGGGTGTCTTCCTACGAGCAGTACTTC. This sequence encodes CASGNRVSSYEQYF.

V and J are TRBV7-9 and TRBJ2-2, with 9 bases fitting TRBD2. In germline, CDR1 is SEHNR, CDR2 FQNEAQ (reference sequence). The V segment lost 5 bases and the J segment 4 bases; nucleotides outside the gene matches: 11. This CDR3 is 17 amino acids long. The CDR3 reads CASSPSLAGPPTGELFF. CDR3 DNA sequence: TGTGCCAGCAGCCCAAGTCTAGCGGGACCTCCCACCGGGGAGCTGTTTTTT.